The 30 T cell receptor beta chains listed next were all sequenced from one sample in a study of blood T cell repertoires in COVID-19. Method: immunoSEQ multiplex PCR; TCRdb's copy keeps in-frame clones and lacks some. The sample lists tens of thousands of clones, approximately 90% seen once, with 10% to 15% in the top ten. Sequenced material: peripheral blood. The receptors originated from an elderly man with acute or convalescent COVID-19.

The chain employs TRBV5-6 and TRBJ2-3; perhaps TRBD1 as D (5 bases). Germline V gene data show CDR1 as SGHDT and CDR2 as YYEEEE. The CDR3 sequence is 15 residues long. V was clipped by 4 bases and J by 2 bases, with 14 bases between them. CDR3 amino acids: CASSPDIYPTDTQYF. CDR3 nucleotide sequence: TGTGCCAGCAGCCCGGACATCTACCCCACAGATACGCAGTATTTT.

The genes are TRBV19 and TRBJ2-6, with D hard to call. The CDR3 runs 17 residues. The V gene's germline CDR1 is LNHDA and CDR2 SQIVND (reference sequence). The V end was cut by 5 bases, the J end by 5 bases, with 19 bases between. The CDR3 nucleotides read TGTGCCAGTAGTCGCCCTCCGACAAATCATCGGGCCAACGTCCTGACTTTC. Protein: CASSRPPTNHRANVLTF. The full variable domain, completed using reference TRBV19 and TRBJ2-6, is DGGITQSPKYLFRKEGQNVTLSCEQNLNHDAMYWYRQDPGQGLRLIYYSQIVNDFQKGDIAEGYSVSREKKESFPLTVTSAQKNPTAFYLCASSRPPTNHRANVLTFGAGSRLTVL.

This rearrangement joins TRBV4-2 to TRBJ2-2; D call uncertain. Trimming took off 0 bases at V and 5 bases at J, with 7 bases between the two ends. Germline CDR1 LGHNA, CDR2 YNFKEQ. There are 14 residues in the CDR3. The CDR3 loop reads CASSQEPRTGELFF. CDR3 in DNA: TGTGCCAGCAGCCAAGAACCGAGGACCGGGGAGCTGTTTTTT.

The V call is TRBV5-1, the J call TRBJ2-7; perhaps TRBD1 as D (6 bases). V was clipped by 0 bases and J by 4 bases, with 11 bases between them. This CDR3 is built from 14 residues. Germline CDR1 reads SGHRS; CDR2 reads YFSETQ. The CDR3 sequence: CASSLGTGLYEQYF. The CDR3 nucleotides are TGCGCCAGCAGCTTGGGAACAGGGCTATACGAGCAGTACTTC.

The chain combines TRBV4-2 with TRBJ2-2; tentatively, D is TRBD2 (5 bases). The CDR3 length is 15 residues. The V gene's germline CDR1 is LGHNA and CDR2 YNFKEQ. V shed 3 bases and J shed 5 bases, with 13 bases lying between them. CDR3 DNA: TGTGCCAGCAGCCAGGAAAAAGCGGCTACCGGGGAGCTGTTTTTT. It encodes CASSQEKAATGELFF.

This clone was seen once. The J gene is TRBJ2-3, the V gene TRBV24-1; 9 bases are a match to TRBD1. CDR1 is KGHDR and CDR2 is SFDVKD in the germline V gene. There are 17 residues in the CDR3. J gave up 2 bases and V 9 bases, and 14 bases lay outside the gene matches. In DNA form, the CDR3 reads TGTGCCACCGCCATTACTACCACAGGGGGCGACACAGATACGCAGTATTTT. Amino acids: CATAITTTGGDTDTQYF.

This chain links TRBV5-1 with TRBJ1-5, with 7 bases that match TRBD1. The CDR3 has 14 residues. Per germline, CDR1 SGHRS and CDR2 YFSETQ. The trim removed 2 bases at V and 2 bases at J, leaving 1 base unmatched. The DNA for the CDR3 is TGCGCCAGCAGCTTCCAGGGGGGCAATCAGCCCCAGCATTTT. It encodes CASSFQGGNQPQHF.

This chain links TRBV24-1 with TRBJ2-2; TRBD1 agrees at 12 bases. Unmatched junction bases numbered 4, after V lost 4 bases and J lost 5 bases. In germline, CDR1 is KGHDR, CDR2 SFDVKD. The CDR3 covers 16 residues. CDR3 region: CATSEGQGARTGELFF. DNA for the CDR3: TGTGCCACCAGTGAGGGACAGGGGGCGAGAACCGGGGAGCTGTTTTTT.

The CDR3 sequence is CASSSIGTGHETQYF. Written as DNA, the CDR3 is TGTGCCAGCAGCTCCATCGGGACAGGGCATGAGACCCAGTACTTC. The genes are TRBV5-5 and TRBJ2-5, with TRBD1 identical over 9 bases. The CDR3 runs 15 residues. V was clipped by 3 bases and J by 5 bases; unmatched bases: 8. Germline CDR1 SGHKS, CDR2 YYEKEE (reference sequence).

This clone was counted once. The chain's CDR3 is CALGQEKLFF. Here the CDR3 DNA reads TGTGCCTTAGGACAGGAAAAACTGTTTTTT. The chain recombines TRBV30 with TRBJ1-4; tentatively, D is TRBD1 (6 bases). CDR1 is GTSNPN, CDR2 SVGIG, per germline (reference sequence). V was cut by 7 bases and J by 8 bases, with 8 bases left in between. CDR3 length: 10 amino acids.

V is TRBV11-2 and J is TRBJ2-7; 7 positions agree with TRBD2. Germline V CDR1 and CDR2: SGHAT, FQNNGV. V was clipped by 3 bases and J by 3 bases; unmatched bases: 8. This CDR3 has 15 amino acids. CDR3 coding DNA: TGTGCCAGCAGCTTGCTTCGGGGGGTGGGCTACGAGCAGTACTTC. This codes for CASSLLRGVGYEQYF.

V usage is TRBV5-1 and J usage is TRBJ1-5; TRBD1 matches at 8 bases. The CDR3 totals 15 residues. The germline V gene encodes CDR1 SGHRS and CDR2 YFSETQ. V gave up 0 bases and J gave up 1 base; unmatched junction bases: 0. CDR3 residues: CASSLGTGSNQPQHF. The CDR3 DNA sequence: TGCGCCAGCAGCTTGGGGACAGGGAGCAATCAGCCCCAGCATTTT.

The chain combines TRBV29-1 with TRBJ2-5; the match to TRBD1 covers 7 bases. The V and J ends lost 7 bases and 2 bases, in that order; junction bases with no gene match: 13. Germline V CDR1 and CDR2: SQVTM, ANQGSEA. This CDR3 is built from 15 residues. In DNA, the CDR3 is TGCAGCGCCGAGACAGGGTCTGATTTACAAGAGACCCAGTACTTC. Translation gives CSAETGSDLQETQYF.

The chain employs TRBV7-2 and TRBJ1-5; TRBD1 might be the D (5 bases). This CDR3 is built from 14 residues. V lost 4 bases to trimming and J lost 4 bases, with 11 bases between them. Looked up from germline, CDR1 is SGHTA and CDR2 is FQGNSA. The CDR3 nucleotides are TGTGCCAGCAGCTACCGGGCAGGGAATCAGCCCCAGCATTTT. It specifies CASSYRAGNQPQHF.

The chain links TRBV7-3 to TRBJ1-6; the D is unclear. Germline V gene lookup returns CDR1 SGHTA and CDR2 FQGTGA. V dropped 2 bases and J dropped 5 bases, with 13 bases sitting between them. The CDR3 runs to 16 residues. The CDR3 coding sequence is TGTGCCAGCAGCTTAGAGGCCCCCGCTAATAATTCACCCCTCCACTTT. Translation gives CASSLEAPANNSPLHF.

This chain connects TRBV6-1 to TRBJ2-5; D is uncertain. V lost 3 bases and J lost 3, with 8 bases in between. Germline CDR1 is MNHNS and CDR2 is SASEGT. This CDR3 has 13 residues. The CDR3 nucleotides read TGTGCCAGCAGTGATGCGGCGAAAGAGACCCAGTACTTC. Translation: CASSDAAKETQYF.

CDR3 residues: CAWSEFLAGGINEQFF. The CDR3 DNA reads as TGTGCCTGGAGTGAGTTTCTAGCGGGGGGCATCAATGAGCAGTTCTTC. The V call is TRBV30, the J call TRBJ2-1; TRBD2 matches 11 bases. The CDR3 covers 16 residues. Germline V gene sequence: CDR1 GTSNPN, CDR2 SVGIG (reference sequence). V lost 1 base and J lost 6; bases outside the gene matches: 8. The whole variable domain, remainder taken from reference TRBV30 and TRBJ2-1, is SQTIHQWPATLVQPVGSPLSLECTVEGTSNPNLYWYRQAAGRGLQLLFYSVGIGQISSEVPQNLSASRPQDRQFILSSKKLLLSDSGFYLCAWSEFLAGGINEQFFGPGTRLTVL.

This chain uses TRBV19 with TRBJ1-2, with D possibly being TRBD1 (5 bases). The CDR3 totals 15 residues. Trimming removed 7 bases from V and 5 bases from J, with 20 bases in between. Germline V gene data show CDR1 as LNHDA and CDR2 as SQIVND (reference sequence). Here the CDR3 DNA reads TGTGCCAGTACCCCATCCCCCAGGGACTCTTATGGCTACACCTTC. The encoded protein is CASTPSPRDSYGYTF.

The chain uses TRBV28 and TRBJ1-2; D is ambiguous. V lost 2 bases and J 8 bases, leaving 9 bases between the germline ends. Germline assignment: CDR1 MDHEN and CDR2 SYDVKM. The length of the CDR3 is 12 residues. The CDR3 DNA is TGTGCCAGCAGTTTAAGGATCGGGGGCTACACCTTC. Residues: CASSLRIGGYTF.

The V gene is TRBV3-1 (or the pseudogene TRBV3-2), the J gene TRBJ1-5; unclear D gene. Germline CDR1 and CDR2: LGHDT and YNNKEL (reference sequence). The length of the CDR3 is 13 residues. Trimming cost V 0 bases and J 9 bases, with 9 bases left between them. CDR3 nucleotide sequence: TGTGCCAGCAGCCAAGAACGGCGGCCGCCCCAGCATTTT. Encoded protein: CASSQERRPPQHF.

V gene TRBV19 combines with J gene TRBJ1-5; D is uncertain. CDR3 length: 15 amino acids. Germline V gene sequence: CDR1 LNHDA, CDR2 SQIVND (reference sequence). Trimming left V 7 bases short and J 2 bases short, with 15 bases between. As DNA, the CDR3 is TGTGCCAGTACCGGGTATCGGGAGGGCAATCAGCCCCAGCATTTT. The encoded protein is CASTGYREGNQPQHF.

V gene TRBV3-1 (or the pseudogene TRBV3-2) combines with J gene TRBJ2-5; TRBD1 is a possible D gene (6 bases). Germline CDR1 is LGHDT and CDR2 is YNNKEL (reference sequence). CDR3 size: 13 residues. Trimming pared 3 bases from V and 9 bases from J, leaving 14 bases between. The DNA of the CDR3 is TGTGCCAGCAGCCAGGGACACCCAGCGGCCCAGTACTTC. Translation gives CASSQGHPAAQYF.

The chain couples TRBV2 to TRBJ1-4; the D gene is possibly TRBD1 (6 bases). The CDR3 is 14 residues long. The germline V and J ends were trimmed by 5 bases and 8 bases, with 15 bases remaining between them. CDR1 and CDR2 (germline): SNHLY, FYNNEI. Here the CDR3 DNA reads TGTGCCAGCAGTCAAGGGGGTGGGAGCGAAAAACTGTTTTTT. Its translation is CASSQGGGSEKLFF.

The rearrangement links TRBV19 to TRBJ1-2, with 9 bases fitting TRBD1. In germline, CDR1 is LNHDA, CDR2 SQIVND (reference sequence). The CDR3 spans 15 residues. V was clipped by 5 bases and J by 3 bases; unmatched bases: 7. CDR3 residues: CASSPDDRGDYGYTF. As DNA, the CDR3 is TGTGCCAGTAGTCCCGATGACAGGGGGGACTATGGCTACACCTTC.

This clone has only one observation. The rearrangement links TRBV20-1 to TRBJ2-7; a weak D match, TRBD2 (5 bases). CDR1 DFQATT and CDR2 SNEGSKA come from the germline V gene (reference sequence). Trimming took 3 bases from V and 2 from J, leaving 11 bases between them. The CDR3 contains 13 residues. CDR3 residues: CSASGGFTYEQYF. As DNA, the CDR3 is TGCAGTGCTAGTGGCGGGTTCACCTACGAGCAGTACTTC.

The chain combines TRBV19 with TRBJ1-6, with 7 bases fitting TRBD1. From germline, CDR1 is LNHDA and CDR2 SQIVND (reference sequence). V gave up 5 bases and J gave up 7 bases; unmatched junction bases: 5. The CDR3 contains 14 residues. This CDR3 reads CASSPQGGNSPLHF. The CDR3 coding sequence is TGTGCCAGTAGTCCTCAGGGGGGAAATTCACCCCTCCACTTT.

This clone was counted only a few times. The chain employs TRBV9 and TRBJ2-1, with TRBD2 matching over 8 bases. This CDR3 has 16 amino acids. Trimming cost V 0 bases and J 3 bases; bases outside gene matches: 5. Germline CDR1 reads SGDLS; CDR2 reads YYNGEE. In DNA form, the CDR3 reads TGTGCCAGCAGCGTAGACCCCGGGACTAGCTACAATGAGCAGTTCTTC. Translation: CASSVDPGTSYNEQFF.

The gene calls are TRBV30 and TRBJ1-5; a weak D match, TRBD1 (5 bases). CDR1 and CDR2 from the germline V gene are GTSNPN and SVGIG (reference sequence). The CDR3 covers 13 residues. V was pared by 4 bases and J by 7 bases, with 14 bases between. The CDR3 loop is CAWTPGGRQPQHF. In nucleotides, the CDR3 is TGTGCCTGGACCCCGGGGGGAAGACAGCCCCAGCATTTT.

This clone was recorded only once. The CDR3 region is CASSSNGAFGEAFF. The DNA of the CDR3 is TGTGCCAGCAGCTCAAATGGGGCCTTTGGTGAAGCTTTCTTT. This chain joins TRBV7-9 and TRBJ1-1, with D possibly matching TRBD1 (5 bases). V lost 4 bases and J lost 7, with 16 bases in between. The CDR3 sequence is 14 residues long. Germline V gene sequence: CDR1 SEHNR, CDR2 FQNEAQ (reference sequence).

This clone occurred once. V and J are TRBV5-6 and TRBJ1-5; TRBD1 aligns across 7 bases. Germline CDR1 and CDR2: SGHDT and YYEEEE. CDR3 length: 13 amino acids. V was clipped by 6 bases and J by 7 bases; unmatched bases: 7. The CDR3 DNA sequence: TGTGCCAGCAACCGACAGGGCGAGCAGCCCCAGCATTTT. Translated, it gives CASNRQGEQPQHF. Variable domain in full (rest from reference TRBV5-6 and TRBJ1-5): DAGVTQSPTHLIKTRGQQVTLRCSPKSGHDTVSWYQQALGQGPQFIFQYYEEEERQRGNFPDRFSGHQFPNYSSELNVNALLLGDSALYLCASNRQGEQPQHFGDGTRLSIL.